This T cell receptor (beta chain) was found in a study of blood T cell repertoires in COVID-19. About the research overall: The samples span acute and convalescent COVID-19 from the United States, Italy and Spain. PBMCs, B-cell-depleted T cells, or T cells provided the cDNA or gDNA that made up the material.

The authors' processing: Nucleated cell counts were estimated from reference gene primer amplification. Only in-frame clones appear in the TCRdb table, and some are missing; sequencing was by immunoSEQ multiplex PCR. Clonal size and the V and J genes are those of that table, whereas D and trimming came from the DNA. The top ten hold 2.2% of the sample, which has some 40,000 clones, about nine tenths seen once. CDR3 length equals 13 residues. Trimming cost V 0 bases and J 3 bases, with 8 bases left between them. Germline loops: CDR1 GTSNPN, CDR2 SVGIG (reference sequence). The chain has TRBV30 and TRBJ2-5; possible D gene TRBD2, 5 bases. The source material was peripheral blood. This TCR came from a man aged 50 or older with active COVID-19. The CDR3 loop is CAWSVHGEETQYF. The CDR3 nucleotides read TGTGCCTGGAGTGTCCACGGGGAAGAGACCCAGTACTTC.